The 6 T cell receptor beta chains below were found in one sample sequenced in a study of control samples from healthy donors and cancer patients. Clones were read by immunoSEQ multiplex PCR, and TCRdb kept only the in-frame ones, dropping some. The sample lists under 200,000 clones, 90% to 95% seen once, with around 8.5% in the top ten. The specimen was blood. These TCRs come from a woman in her thirties or forties in good health.

The chain has TRBV7-9 and TRBJ1-5, with a tentative D call TRBD1 (6 bases). The CDR3 extends over 17 amino acids. Germline loops: CDR1 SEHNR, CDR2 FQNEAQ (reference sequence). V was clipped by 0 bases and J by 2 bases, with 14 bases between them. The DNA for the CDR3 is TGTGCCAGCAGCTTAGCGCGCGTAACAGGGCGCAATCAGCCCCAGCATTTT. This translates into CASSLARVTGRNQPQHF.

The V gene is TRBV28, the J gene TRBJ2-7, with 9 bases that match TRBD1. The CDR3 runs to 15 residues. Germline V gene data show CDR1 as MDHEN and CDR2 as SYDVKM. Unmatched junction bases numbered 4, after V lost 1 base and J lost 3 bases. In DNA form, the CDR3 reads TGTGCCAGCAGTTTATCGACAGGGGGGATCTACGAGCAGTACTTC. Translation gives CASSLSTGGIYEQYF.

The chain couples TRBV18 to TRBJ1-1, with a weak D call TRBD1 (5 bases). The CDR3 runs to 15 residues. V was cut by 5 bases and J by 1 base, with 14 bases left in between. Germline V CDR1 and CDR2: KGHSH, LQKENI. The CDR3 is CASSWEGHRNTEAFF. DNA for the CDR3: TGTGCCAGCTCATGGGAGGGGCATCGGAACACTGAAGCTTTCTTT.

The chain carries TRBV2 and TRBJ2-7; D is undetermined. CDR1 and CDR2 from the germline V gene are SNHLY and FYNNEI. Trimming shortened V by 6 bases and J by 0 bases, and 6 bases separated the two germline ends. The CDR3 covers 12 residues. CDR3 protein: CASRTDSYEQYF. CDR3 bases: TGTGCCAGCAGAACGGACTCCTACGAGCAGTACTTC.

The chain uses TRBV5-6 and TRBJ1-1; D not certain. CDR1 SGHDT and CDR2 YYEEEE come from the germline V gene. The CDR3 loop spans 13 amino acids. V was clipped by 4 bases and J by 0 bases, with 7 bases between them. The CDR3 loop is CASSVDMNTEAFF. CDR3 DNA: TGTGCCAGCAGCGTCGACATGAACACTGAAGCTTTCTTT.

V and J are TRBV27 and TRBJ1-4; 7 nucleotides line up with TRBD1. Germline V lookup: CDR1 MNHEY, CDR2 SMNVEV (reference sequence). The J segment lost 6 bases and the V segment lost 3 bases, leaving 7 bases of the junction unmatched. This CDR3 contains 15 residues. The CDR3 region is CASSLRGGEDEKLFF. The DNA for the CDR3 is TGTGCCAGCAGTTTGAGAGGGGGCGAAGATGAAAAACTGTTTTTT.